A selection of T cell receptor beta chains follows, all from one sample in a study of identical twins. TCRdb itself ran the 5' RACE reads through MiXCR, one entry per CDR3 protein. The data contain roughly 470,000 distinct CDR3 sequences, roughly an eighth of them singletons. This sample also belongs to another study, concerning yellow fever vaccine responses in identical twins.

The sample consisted of CD4+ T cells sorted from blood. The receptors come from a young woman in good health. The CDR3 runs from the conserved cysteine through the conserved F or W. The order of the fields is D gene, clone size, V gene, J gene, CDR3 protein, CDR3 DNA. The D gene is left open where the match is weak. The size field is filled for only some rows; it gives once, few, many or a size class.

>-|-|TRBV20-1|TRBJ2-6
CSARSLGGANVLTF
TGCAGTGCTAGATCCTTGGGGGGGGCCAACGTCCTGACTTTC
>-|few|TRBV7-9|TRBJ1-5
CASSPSGQPQHF
TGTGCCAGCAGCCCGTCCGGGCAGCCCCAGCATTTT
>TRBD2|-|TRBV15|TRBJ2-1
CATSRGWRGNSYNEQFF
TGTGCCACCAGCAGAGGCTGGCGGGGGAACTCCTACAATGAGCAGTTCTTC
>-|-|TRBV3-1|TRBJ2-1
CASSQAAFTYNEQFF
TGTGCCAGCAGCCAGGCAGCCTTTACCTACAATGAGCAGTTCTTC
>TRBD2|few|TRBV20-1|TRBJ2-7
CSATLAGHEQYF
TGCAGTGCTACTCTAGCGGGGCACGAGCAGTACTTC
>TRBD2|few|TRBV4-3|TRBJ2-7
CASSTRPSGSYEQYF
TGCGCCAGCAGCACCCGGCCTAGCGGCTCCTACGAGCAGTACTTC
>-|few|TRBV12-3/TRBV12-4|TRBJ1-6
CASRPGFSYNSPLHF
TGTGCCAGCAGGCCGGGATTCTCCTATAATTCACCCCTCCACTTT
>TRBD1|-|TRBV28|TRBJ2-1
CASRPTAGQGSYNEQFF
TGTGCCAGCAGACCTACCGCCGGACAGGGGTCCTACAATGAGCAGTTCTTC
>-|few|TRBV4-2|TRBJ1-6
CASSQLRRVPLGVSPLHF
TGTGCCAGCAGCCAATTAAGACGTGTACCCTTGGGGGTTTCACCCCTCCACTTT
>-|-|TRBV6-2/TRBV6-3|TRBJ1-2
CASVDRNYGYTF
TGTGCCAGCGTAGACAGGAACTATGGCTACACCTTC
>TRBD2|many|TRBV20-1|TRBJ2-5
CSAVTSGVGLYQETQYF
TGCAGTGCTGTTACTAGCGGGGTGGGGCTGTACCAAGAGACCCAGTACTTC
>-|few|TRBV7-9|TRBJ2-2
CASSLTRARTGELFF
TGTGCCAGCAGCCTGACCCGGGCACGGACCGGGGAGCTGTTTTTT
>TRBD1|-|TRBV18|TRBJ2-1
CAGRARDRDVGEQFF
TGTGCCGGAAGGGCCCGGGACAGGGACGTGGGCGAGCAGTTCTTC
>TRBD1|many|TRBV12-3/TRBV12-4|TRBJ1-4
CASSLRQGREKLFF
TGTGCCAGCAGTTTACGACAGGGAAGGGAAAAACTGTTTTTT
>-|few|TRBV5-6|TRBJ2-7
CASSLSGTQYEQYF
TGTGCCAGCAGCTTGTCCGGGACACAGTACGAGCAGTACTTC